This T cell receptor beta chain is from a study of blood T cell repertoires in COVID-19. In the study overall: The United States, Italy and Spain supplied acute and convalescent COVID-19 samples. T cells, B-cell-depleted T cells, or PBMCs supplied cDNA or gDNA.

Under the authors' procedure: Counts of nucleated cells, estimated from reference gene primer amplification, were obtained. Profiled with immunoSEQ multiplex PCR; TCRdb holds only in-frame clones, not every one. V, J and clone size are those of that table, while D and trimming were read from the DNA. The repertoire holds approximately 180,000 clones, with approximately 85% as singletons. CDR1 SGHNT and CDR2 YYREEE come from the germline V gene (reference sequence). The CDR3 spans 14 residues. The V end lost 4 bases, the J end lost 2 bases, and 12 bases lay between the germline ends. Specimen: peripheral blood. The sequence derives from a man in his fifties or sixties with acute or convalescent COVID-19. The rearrangement uses TRBV5-4 and TRBJ1-1; D is ambiguous. The DNA of the CDR3 is TGTGCCAGCAGCCGAACGGCGGCTAACACTGAAGCTTTCTTT. Protein sequence: CASSRTAANTEAFF.